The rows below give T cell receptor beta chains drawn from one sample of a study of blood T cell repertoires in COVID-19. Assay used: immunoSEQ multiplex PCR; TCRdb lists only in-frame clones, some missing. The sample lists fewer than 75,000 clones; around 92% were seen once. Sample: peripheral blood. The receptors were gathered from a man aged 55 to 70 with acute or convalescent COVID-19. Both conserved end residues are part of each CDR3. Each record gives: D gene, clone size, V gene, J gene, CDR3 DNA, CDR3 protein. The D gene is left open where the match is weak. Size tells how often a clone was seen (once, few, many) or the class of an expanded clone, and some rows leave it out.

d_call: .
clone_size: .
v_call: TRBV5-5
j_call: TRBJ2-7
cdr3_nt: TGTGCCAGCAGCGGGCCGGGACAAGATTACGAGCAGTACTTC
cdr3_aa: CASSGPGQDYEQYF

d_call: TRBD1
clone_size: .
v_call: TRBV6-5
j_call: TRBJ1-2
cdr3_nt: TGTGCCAGCACCGCAGGGGGGACGGTCTATGGCTACACCTTC
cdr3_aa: CASTAGGTVYGYTF

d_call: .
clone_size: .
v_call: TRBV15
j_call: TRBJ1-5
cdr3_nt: TGTGCCACCAGCAGAGATCGGGGGGCCGGTCAGCCCCAGCATTTT
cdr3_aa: CATSRDRGAGQPQHF

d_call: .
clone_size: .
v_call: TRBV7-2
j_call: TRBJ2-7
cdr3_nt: TGTGCCAGCAGCTCCCTGGACAATCTTTACGAGCAGTACTTC
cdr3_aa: CASSSLDNLYEQYF

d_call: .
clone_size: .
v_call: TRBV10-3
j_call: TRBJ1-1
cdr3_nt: TGTGCCATCAGTGCCAGGCAGCTCGGAATGAACACTGAAGCTTTCTTT
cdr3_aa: CAISARQLGMNTEAFF

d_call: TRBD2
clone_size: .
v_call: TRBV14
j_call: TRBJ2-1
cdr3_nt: TGTGCCAGCAGCTACCGACTAGCGGGTACGAATGAGCAGTTCTTC
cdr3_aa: CASSYRLAGTNEQFF

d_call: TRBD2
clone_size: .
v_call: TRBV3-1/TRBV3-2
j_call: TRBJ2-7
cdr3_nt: TGTGCCAGCAGCAAGTTCATAGCGGGGGGCGAAGAGCAGTACTTC
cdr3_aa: CASSKFIAGGEEQYF

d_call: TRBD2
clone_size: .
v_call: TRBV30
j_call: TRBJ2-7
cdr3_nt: TGTGCCTGGGCCAGGGAGGGTGCCCACGAGCAGTACTTC
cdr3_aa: CAWAREGAHEQYF

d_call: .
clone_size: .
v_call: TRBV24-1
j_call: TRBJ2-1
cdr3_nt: TGTGCCACCGCCGGGACACCTAACAATGAGCAGTTCTTC
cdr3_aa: CATAGTPNNEQFF

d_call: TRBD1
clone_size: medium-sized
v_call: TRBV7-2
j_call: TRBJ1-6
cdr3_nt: TGTGCCAGCAGGAATCGGGACAGGGTAAACTCACCCCTCCACTTT
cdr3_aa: CASRNRDRVNSPLHF

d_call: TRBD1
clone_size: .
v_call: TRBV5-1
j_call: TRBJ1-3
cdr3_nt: TGCGCCAGCAGCTACGGGGACAGGGAGTTTGGAAACACCATATATTTT
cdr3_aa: CASSYGDREFGNTIYF

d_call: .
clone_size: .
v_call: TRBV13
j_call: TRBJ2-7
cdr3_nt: TGTGCCAGCGGACGGGAATACGAGCAGTACTTC
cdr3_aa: CASGREYEQYF

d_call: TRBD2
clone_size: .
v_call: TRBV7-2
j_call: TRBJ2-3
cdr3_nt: TGTGCCAGCAGGCCTAACTCCCCGGGACTAGGCACAGATACGCAGTATTTT
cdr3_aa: CASRPNSPGLGTDTQYF

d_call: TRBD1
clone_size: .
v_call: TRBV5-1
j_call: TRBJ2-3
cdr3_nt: TGCGCCAGCAGCCACAGGGGGCCCGTGAGGAATACGCAGTATTTT
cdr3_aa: CASSHRGPVRNTQYF

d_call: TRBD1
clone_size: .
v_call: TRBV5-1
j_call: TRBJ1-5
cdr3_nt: TGCGCCAGCAGCACGACAGGGGTGAGCAATCAGCCCCAGCATTTT
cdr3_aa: CASSTTGVSNQPQHF

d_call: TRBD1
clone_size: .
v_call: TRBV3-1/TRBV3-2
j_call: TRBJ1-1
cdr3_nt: TGTGCCAGCACCCGGGGGACAGGGAGGGACACTGAAGCTTTCTTT
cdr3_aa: CASTRGTGRDTEAFF

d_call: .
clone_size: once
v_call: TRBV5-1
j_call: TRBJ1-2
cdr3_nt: TGCGCCAGCAGCTTGGAAGGCAGGGGACATGGCTACACCTTC
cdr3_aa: CASSLEGRGHGYTF

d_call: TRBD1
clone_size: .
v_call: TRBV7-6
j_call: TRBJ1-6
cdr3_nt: TGTGCCAGCAGCCTTACAGGGGTCCCTGGCTCCTATAATTCACCCCTCCACTTT
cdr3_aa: CASSLTGVPGSYNSPLHF

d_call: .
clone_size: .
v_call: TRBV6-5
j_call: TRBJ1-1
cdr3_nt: TGTGCCAGCAGCGCGGGCGTGAACACTGAAGCTTTCTTT
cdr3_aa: CASSAGVNTEAFF

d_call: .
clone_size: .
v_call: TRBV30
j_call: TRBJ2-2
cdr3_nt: TGTGCCTGGAGTACAGGGTTCAGAGCCGGGGAGCTGTTTTTT
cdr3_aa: CAWSTGFRAGELFF

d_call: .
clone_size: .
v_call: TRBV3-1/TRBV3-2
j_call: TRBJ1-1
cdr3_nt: TGTGCCAGCAGCCAAGGGAGTGGAGCTTTCTTT
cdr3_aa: CASSQGSGAFF

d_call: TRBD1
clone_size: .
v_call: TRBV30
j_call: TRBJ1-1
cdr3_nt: TGTGCCTGGAGTGTAACAGGGGGGAACACTGAAGCTTTCTTT
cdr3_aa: CAWSVTGGNTEAFF

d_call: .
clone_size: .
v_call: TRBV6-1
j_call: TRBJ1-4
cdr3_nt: TGTGCCAGCAGTGAAGGGGCAGGAGGCTATGAAAAACTGTTTTTT
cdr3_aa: CASSEGAGGYEKLFF

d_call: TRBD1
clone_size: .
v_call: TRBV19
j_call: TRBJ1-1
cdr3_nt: TGTGCCAGTAGTATCGGGGTCGACCGGGGACAGTTGAACACTGAAGCTTTCTTT
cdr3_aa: CASSIGVDRGQLNTEAFF

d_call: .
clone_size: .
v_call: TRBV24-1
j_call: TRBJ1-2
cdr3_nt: TGTGCCACCAGCGACAGTTCGACTAACTATGGCTACACCTTC
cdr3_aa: CATSDSSTNYGYTF

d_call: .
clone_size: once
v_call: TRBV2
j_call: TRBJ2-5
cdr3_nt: TGTGCCAGCAGGGGGACTGCCTACCAAGAGACCCAGTACTTC
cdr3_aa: CASRGTAYQETQYF

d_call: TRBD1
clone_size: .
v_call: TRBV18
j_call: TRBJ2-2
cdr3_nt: TGTGCCAGCAGGGACAGGGGAAGAAACACCGGGGAGCTGTTTTTT
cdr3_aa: CASRDRGRNTGELFF

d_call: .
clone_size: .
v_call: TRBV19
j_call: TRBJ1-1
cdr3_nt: TGTGCCAGTAGTATAGATAGGTCGGGGTCGGCTTTCTTT
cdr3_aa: CASSIDRSGSAFF

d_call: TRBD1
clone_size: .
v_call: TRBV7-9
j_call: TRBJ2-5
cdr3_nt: TGTGCCAGCAGCTTAGTGGGGACAGGCAAGCGAGAGACCCAGTACTTC
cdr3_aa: CASSLVGTGKRETQYF

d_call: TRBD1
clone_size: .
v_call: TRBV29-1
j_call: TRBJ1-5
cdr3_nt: TGCAGCGTTACAACAGGGGTCCGGCATTTT
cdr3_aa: CSVTTGVRHF

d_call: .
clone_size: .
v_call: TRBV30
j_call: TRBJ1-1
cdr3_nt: TGTGCCTGGAGTCCACAGACAGCTGAAGCTTTCTTT
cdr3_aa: CAWSPQTAEAFF

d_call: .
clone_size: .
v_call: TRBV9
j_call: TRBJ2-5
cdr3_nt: TGTGCCAGCAGCGCTGGTGGCGGGGAAGAGACCCAGTACTTC
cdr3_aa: CASSAGGGEETQYF

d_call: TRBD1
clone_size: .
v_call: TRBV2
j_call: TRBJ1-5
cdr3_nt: TGTGCCAGCGGGACAGGGTTCACCCAGCATTTT
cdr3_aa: CASGTGFTQHF

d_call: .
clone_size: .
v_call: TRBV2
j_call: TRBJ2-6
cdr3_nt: TGTGCCAGCAGCCCGGAGAGGGTTCGGTCTGGGGCCAACGTCCTGACTTTC
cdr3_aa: CASSPERVRSGANVLTF

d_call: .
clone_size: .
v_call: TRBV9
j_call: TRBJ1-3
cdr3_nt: TGTGCCAGCAGCGTAGTGGCACACGATCTCGGGGAAAACACCATATATTTT
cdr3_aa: CASSVVAHDLGENTIYF

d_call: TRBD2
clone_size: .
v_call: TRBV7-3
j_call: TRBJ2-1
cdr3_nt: TGTGCCAGCAGCCCCGGGGGAGCGGGGGCGGCGGGGGAGCAGTTCTTC
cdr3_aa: CASSPGGAGAAGEQFF

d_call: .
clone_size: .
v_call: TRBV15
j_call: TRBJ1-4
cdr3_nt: TGTGCCACCAGCAGAGGCAGGGACACGAGAGAAAAACTGTTTTTT
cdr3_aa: CATSRGRDTREKLFF

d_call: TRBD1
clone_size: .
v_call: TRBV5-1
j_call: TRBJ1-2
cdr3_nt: TGCGCCAGCAACACAGGGACAGTCCCCTATGGCTACACCTTC
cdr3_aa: CASNTGTVPYGYTF

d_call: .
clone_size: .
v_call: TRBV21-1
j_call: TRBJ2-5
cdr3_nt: TGTGCCAGCAGCAAACGAGGGGGTAAGAGAAGGGAGACCCAGTACTTC
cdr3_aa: CASSKRGGKRRETQYF

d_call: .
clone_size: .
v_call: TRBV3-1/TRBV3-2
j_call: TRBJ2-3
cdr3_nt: TGTGCCAGCAGCCAAGATCCCGGGGGTTCATGGTATTTT
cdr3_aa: CASSQDPGGSWYF

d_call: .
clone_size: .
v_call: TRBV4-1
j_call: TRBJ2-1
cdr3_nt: TGCGCCAGCAGCCTAGGAGGCCCCCAGGTCAATGAGCAGTTCTTC
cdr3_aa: CASSLGGPQVNEQFF

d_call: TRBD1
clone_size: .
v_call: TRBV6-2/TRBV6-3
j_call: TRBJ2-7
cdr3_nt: TGTGCCAGCAGTATGGGACAGTTCTCCTACGAGCAGTACTTC
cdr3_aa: CASSMGQFSYEQYF

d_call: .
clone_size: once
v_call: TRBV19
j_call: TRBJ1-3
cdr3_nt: TGTGCCAGTAGTATGGGCCTTGGAAACACCATATATTTT
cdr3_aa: CASSMGLGNTIYF

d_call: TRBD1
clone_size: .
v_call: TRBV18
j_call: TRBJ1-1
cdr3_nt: TGTGCCAGCTCACCTTCCCTTCAGGGGGCGAACACTGAAGCTTTCTTT
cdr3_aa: CASSPSLQGANTEAFF

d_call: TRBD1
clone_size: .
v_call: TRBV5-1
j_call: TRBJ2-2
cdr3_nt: TGCGCCAGCAGCCACTGGAAGGGGGCGAACAAGGAGCCCGGGGAGCTGTTTTTT
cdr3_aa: CASSHWKGANKEPGELFF

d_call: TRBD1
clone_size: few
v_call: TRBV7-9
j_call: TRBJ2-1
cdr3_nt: TGTGCCAGCAGCCTCCGGGACAGGGGGACGAATGAGCAGTTCTTC
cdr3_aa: CASSLRDRGTNEQFF

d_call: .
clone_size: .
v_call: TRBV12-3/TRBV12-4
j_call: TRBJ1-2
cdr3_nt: TGTGCCAGCGCGGGGGAGGGGCTCGGCTACACCTTC
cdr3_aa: CASAGEGLGYTF

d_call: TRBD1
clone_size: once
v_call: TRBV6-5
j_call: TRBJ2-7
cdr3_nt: TGTGCCAGCAGTTGGACAGGGGGCCGGCACGAGCAGTACTTC
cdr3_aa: CASSWTGGRHEQYF